The 14 T cell receptor beta chains below were found in one sample sequenced in a study of identical twins. TCRdb re-derived calls from the 5' RACE reads in MiXCR, one entry per CDR3 protein. The table has about 190,000 distinct CDR3 sequences, more than 15% seen once. These data were also reused for a study on T cells expressing NK-cell markers.

The sample comprised CD8+ T cells sorted from blood. The receptors here all came from a woman between 18 and 29 years old in good health.

The V call is TRBV4-3, the J call TRBJ2-5; the D gene is possibly TRBD2 (5 bases). Trimming stripped 1 base from V and 5 bases from J, with 11 bases between. Germline assignment: CDR1 LGHNA and CDR2 YSLEER. CDR3 length: 14 amino acids. CDR3: CASSQVQERETQYF. The CDR3 DNA is TGCGCCAGCAGCCAAGTTCAAGAGCGGGAGACCCAGTACTTC.

This clonotype was counted a single time. This chain links TRBV7-3 with TRBJ1-4; 7 bases agree with TRBD1. CDR3 length: 16 residues. Germline CDR1 SGHTA, CDR2 FQGTGA. The ends lost 9 bases at V and 7 bases at J; junction bases unmatched: 17. The CDR3 DNA sequence: TGTGCCAGTACTCCACCGGTGGGAGGGGGCGGTGAAAAACTGTTTTTT. As protein: CASTPPVGGGGEKLFF.

The genes are TRBV12-3 or TRBV12-4 and TRBJ1-5; 7 nucleotides line up with TRBD1. The V and J ends lost 3 bases and 2 bases, in that order; junction bases with no gene match: 22. CDR3 length: 21 residues. The CDR3 protein is CASSFTNIEDRAPGGNQPQHF. The CDR3 DNA sequence: TGTGCCAGCAGTTTTACAAATATTGAAGACAGGGCCCCTGGGGGCAATCAGCCCCAGCATTTT.

The chain employs TRBV6-1 and TRBJ2-1; tentative D call: TRBD1 (6 bases). Between the trimmed V and J ends, which lost 8 bases and 0 bases, there was a span of 11 bases. The CDR3 loop spans 14 amino acids. Germline-derived CDR1 and CDR2 are MNHNS and SASEGT. The CDR3, as DNA: TGTGCCAGCGGCCGCAGGGGCTCCTACAATGAGCAGTTCTTC. Its translation is CASGRRGSYNEQFF.

Comment on this clonotype: Sequence at one end of the junction differs from germline and may be a read error. CDR3 region: CASSLVRDSFYGQYF. DNA for the CDR3: TGTGCCAGCAGCTTAGTTCGGGACAGTTTCTACGGGCAGTACTTC. The rearrangement uses TRBV27 and TRBJ2-7; TRBD1 agrees at 7 bases. This CDR3 has 15 amino acids. Germline-derived CDR1 and CDR2 are MNHEY and SMNVEV (reference sequence).

A few counts support this clonotype. This chain uses TRBV29-1 with TRBJ2-3; no firm D call. The CDR3 consists of 15 residues. Trimming stripped 1 base from V and 4 bases from J, with 15 bases between. CDR1 SQVTM and CDR2 ANQGSEA come from the germline V gene. CDR3 nucleotides: TGCAGCGTTGAAGGGATAGCTCAATCCGCAGATACGCAGTATTTT. Its protein product is CSVEGIAQSADTQYF.

V gene TRBV7-6 combines with J gene TRBJ2-5, with 11 bases aligning to TRBD1. The V gene end was trimmed by 5 bases and the J gene end by 4 bases; junction bases not matched to a gene: 3. The CDR3 consists of 14 residues. Germline CDR1 is SGHVS and CDR2 is FNYEAQ. CDR3 protein: CASSRTGGVETQYF. CDR3 nucleotides: TGTGCCAGCAGCCGGACAGGGGGCGTAGAGACCCAGTACTTC. Full variable domain (outside the CDR3, taken from reference TRBV7-6 and TRBJ2-5): GAGVSQSPRYKVTKRGQDVALRCDPISGHVSLYWYRQALGQGPEFLTYFNYEAQQDKSGLPNDRFSAERPEGSISTLTIQRTEQRDSAMYRCASSRTGGVETQYFGPGTRLLVL.

This clonotype was detected a few times. The chain uses TRBV9 and TRBJ2-7; D remains unclear. V shed 2 bases and J shed 0 bases, with 9 bases lying between them. This CDR3 is built from 14 residues. Germline-derived CDR1 and CDR2 are SGDLS and YYNGEE. Written as DNA, the CDR3 is TGTGCCAGCAGCGTGGGGATTAGCTCCTACGAGCAGTACTTC. Its translation: CASSVGISSYEQYF. Variable domain in full (rest from reference TRBV9 and TRBJ2-7): DSGVTQTPKHLITATGQRVTLRCSPRSGDLSVYWYQQSLDQGLQFLIQYYNGEERAKGNILERFSAQQFPDLHSELNLSSLELGDSALYFCASSVGISSYEQYFGPGTRLTVT.

V is TRBV3-1 and J is TRBJ2-1, with 8 positions matching TRBD1. This CDR3 contains 19 residues. CDR1 and CDR2 (germline): LGHDT, YNNKEL (reference sequence). With V trimmed by 1 base and J by 10 bases, 21 bases remained unmatched. CDR3: CASSQGMRDRTLTQLEQFF. The DNA for the CDR3 is TGTGCCAGCAGCCAAGGCATGCGGGACAGGACCCTGACCCAGCTAGAGCAGTTCTTC.

This clonotype was seen only a few times. CDR3 sequence: CSLHLAVSYNEQFF. DNA for the CDR3: TGCAGTCTCCACCTAGCGGTCTCCTACAATGAGCAGTTCTTC. The V and J genes are TRBV20-1 and TRBJ2-1; 7 bases are shared with TRBD2. After removal of 8 bases from V and 0 bases from J, the junction contained 7 bases not matched to a gene. The length of the CDR3 is 14 residues. Germline V gene data show CDR1 as DFQATT and CDR2 as SNEGSKA (reference sequence).

This clonotype was recorded a few times. This chain connects TRBV12-3 or TRBV12-4 to TRBJ1-3; D not certain. V was clipped by 7 bases and J by 6 bases, with 10 bases between them. The CDR3 has 12 residues. The CDR3 DNA follows: TGTGCCAGCACCCTTCGGGCAAACACCATATATTTT. Translating gives CASTLRANTIYF.

This clonotype was observed a few times. The genes are TRBV20-1 and TRBJ2-7; 10 nucleotides agree with TRBD2. The ends lost 0 bases at V and 2 bases at J; junction bases unmatched: 4. Germline V gene data show CDR1 as DFQATT and CDR2 as SNEGSKA (reference sequence). The CDR3 loop spans 15 amino acids. Here the CDR3 reads CSARDGTSATYEQYF. As DNA, the CDR3 is TGCAGTGCTAGAGATGGGACTAGCGCCACCTACGAGCAGTACTTC.

The chain couples TRBV29-1 to TRBJ2-6, with D maybe TRBD2 (6 bases). This CDR3 comprises 14 residues. CDR1 and CDR2 (germline): SQVTM, ANQGSEA. Trimming shortened V by 4 bases and J by 4 bases, and 11 bases separated the two germline ends. Here the CDR3 DNA reads TGCAGCGTTGGAGGGGAGGCGGGGGCCAACGTCCTGACTTTC. Translated, it gives CSVGGEAGANVLTF.

In this sample, this clonotype turned up once. This chain connects TRBV5-4 to TRBJ2-5; D is unclear. Germline CDR1 and CDR2: SGHNT and YYREEE (reference sequence). The CDR3 loop spans 16 amino acids. The V gene lost 4 bases and the J gene lost 3 bases, with 19 bases spanning the gap. The CDR3 coding sequence is TGTGCCAGCAGCCCAGGACGCGAGGAATTTAAAGAGACCCAGTACTTC. The encoded protein is CASSPGREEFKETQYF.